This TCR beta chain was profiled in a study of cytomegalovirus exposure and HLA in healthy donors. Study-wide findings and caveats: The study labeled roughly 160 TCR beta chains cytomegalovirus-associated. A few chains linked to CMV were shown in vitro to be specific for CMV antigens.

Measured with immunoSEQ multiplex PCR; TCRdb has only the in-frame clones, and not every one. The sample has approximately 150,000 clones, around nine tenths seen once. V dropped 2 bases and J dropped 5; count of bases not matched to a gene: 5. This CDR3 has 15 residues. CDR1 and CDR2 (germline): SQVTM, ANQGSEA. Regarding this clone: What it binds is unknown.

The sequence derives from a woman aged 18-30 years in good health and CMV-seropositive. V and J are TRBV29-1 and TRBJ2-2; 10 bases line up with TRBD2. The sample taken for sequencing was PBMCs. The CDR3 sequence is CSVEQAGGGTGELFF. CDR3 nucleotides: TGCAGCGTTGAACAAGCGGGAGGGGGGACCGGGGAGCTGTTTTTT.